The T cell receptor (beta chain) under discussion was sequenced for a study of molecular identifiers for immune sequencing clone quantification. In the study overall: RNA, taken in replicates from approximately 20,000 or 100,000 naive CD8 cells, was split five ways, with four sequenced.

The study's findings and limits: Whereas clones above 20 RNA copies held under 1% of naive-cell molecules, they held over 98% of effector molecules.

Isolation of naive CD8 T cells was achieved by sorting on a CD8+CD4-CCR7+CD45RA+ phenotype. The use of previously described methods and listed TCR primers produced the bulk TCR libraries. TCRdb processed the PCR reads anew with MiXCR; each CDR3 protein has one entry. The table lists approximately 590,000 distinct CDR3 sequences, around 25% of them singletons. This clonotype was seen many times. The antigen remains unidentified. V lost 2 bases and J 2 bases, leaving 7 bases between the germline ends. Germline CDR1 and CDR2: MNHNS and SASEGT. The CDR3 sequence is 13 residues long. The clonotype comes from a human donor in good health. Some libraries in this study had Jurkat cell RNA spiked in. Source material: naive CD8+ T cells from blood, with Jurkat cell RNA spiked in. Subset specified: FACS-sorted CD8+CD4-CCR7+CD45RA+ naive T cells. The rearrangement links TRBV6-1 to TRBJ2-7, with no clear D. Here the CDR3 reads CASSETVTYEQYF. The CDR3 coding sequence is TGTGCCAGCAGTGAAACAGTAACCTACGAGCAGTACTTC.